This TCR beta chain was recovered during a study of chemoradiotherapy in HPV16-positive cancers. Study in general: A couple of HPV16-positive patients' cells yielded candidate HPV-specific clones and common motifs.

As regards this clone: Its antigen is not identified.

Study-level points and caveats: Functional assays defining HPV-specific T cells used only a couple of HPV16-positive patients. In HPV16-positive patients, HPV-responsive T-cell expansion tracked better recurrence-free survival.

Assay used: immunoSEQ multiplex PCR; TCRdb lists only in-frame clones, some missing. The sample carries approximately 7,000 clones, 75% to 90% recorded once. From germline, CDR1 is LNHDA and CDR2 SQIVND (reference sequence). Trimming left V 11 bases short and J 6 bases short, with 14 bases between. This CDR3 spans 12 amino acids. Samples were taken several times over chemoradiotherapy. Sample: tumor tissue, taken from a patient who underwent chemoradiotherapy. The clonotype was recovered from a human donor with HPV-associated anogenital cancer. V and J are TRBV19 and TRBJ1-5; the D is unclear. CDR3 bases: TGTGCCGTAGGACCAAGGACTCAGCCCCAGCATTTT. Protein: CAVGPRTQPQHF.